One and the same sample provided the 32 T cell receptor beta chains below, sequenced in a study of shared clonotypes between healthy human individuals. This table comes from immunoSEQ multiplex PCR, and its TCRdb copy is limited to in-frame clones, with some not included. The profile shows some 2,500,000 clones, 90% to 95% of them singletons. Material: naive CD4+ T cells from PBMCs. The subset denotes: CD45RA+ positively selected. These receptors originate from a man between 18 and 35 years old in good health. Some clones in this sample may be carry-over from other donors' samples.

The chain joins TRBV19 to TRBJ1-5; weak D call: TRBD1 (6 bases). The V end was cut by 4 bases, the J end by 3 bases, with 19 bases between. This CDR3 comprises 17 residues. The germline V gene has CDR1 LNHDA and CDR2 SQIVND (reference sequence). The CDR3 is CASSTYIDRNINQPQHF. For the CDR3, the DNA is TGTGCCAGTAGTACTTACATCGACAGGAACATCAATCAGCCCCAGCATTTT.

This chain uses TRBV6-5 with TRBJ1-2, with 8 positions matching TRBD1. CDR3 length equals 14 residues. Germline V gene sequence: CDR1 MNHEY, CDR2 SVGAGI. V was pared by 5 bases and J by 8 bases, with 10 bases of the junction left unmatched. CDR3 residues: CASSKGTGPWGYTF. The CDR3 DNA reads TGTGCCAGCAGTAAGGGGACAGGACCTTGGGGCTACACCTTC.

V gene TRBV10-3 combines with J gene TRBJ2-1, with D perhaps TRBD2 (6 bases). There are 15 residues in the CDR3. Germline loops: CDR1 ENHRY, CDR2 SYGVKD. Trimming left V 0 bases short and J 8 bases short, with 14 bases between. CDR3 sequence reads: CAISESRVAEDEQFF. CDR3 coding DNA: TGTGCCATCAGTGAGTCGAGAGTAGCGGAAGATGAGCAGTTCTTC.

The rearrangement uses TRBV5-4 and TRBJ1-2; D gene unclear. The CDR3 spans 16 residues. Germline V lookup: CDR1 SGHNT, CDR2 YYREEE (reference sequence). V was trimmed by 0 bases and J by 0 bases, leaving 12 bases between them. CDR3 loop: CASSLGVGTANYGYTF. The CDR3 DNA reads as TGTGCCAGCAGCTTGGGGGTCGGCACCGCTAACTATGGCTACACCTTC. Full variable domain (rest looked up from reference TRBV5-4 and TRBJ1-2): ETGVTQSPTHLIKTRGQQVTLRCSSQSGHNTVSWYQQALGQGPQFIFQYYREEENGRGNFPPRFSGLQFPNYSSELNVNALELDDSALYLCASSLGVGTANYGYTFGSGTRLTVV.

V usage is TRBV6-1 and J usage is TRBJ2-5, with TRBD1 matching 12 bases. Germline V gene data show CDR1 as MNHNS and CDR2 as SASEGT. Losses at the gene ends were 6 bases for V and 5 bases for J; bases not matched to a gene: 4. CDR3 size: 14 residues. The DNA of the CDR3 is TGTGCCAGCAGGGGGACAGGGGGCGTGGAGACCCAGTACTTC. This sequence encodes CASRGTGGVETQYF.

The V call is TRBV10-2, the J call TRBJ1-5; maybe TRBD1 (6 bases). Germline CDR1 WSHSY, CDR2 SAAADI. CDR3 length equals 14 residues. V was clipped by 7 bases and J by 8 bases, with 18 bases between them. The CDR3 coding sequence is TGCGCCAGCAAACCCTCGGGAGGGGGTGAGCCCCAGCATTTT. Encoded protein: CASKPSGGGEPQHF.

V is TRBV19 and J is TRBJ2-1, with D hard to call. The CDR3 loop spans 13 amino acids. Germline V lookup: CDR1 LNHDA, CDR2 SQIVND (reference sequence). Between the trimmed V and J ends, which lost 1 base and 9 bases, there was a span of 10 bases. The CDR3 DNA reads as TGTGCCAGTAGTATAGGGAGCTGGGGTGAGCAGTTCTTC. This codes for CASSIGSWGEQFF.

V and J are TRBV2 and TRBJ2-7, with 10 bases lining up with TRBD1. Germline assignment: CDR1 SNHLY and CDR2 FYNNEI. The CDR3 is made up of 14 amino acids. V dropped 4 bases and J dropped 2; count of bases not matched to a gene: 2. The CDR3 here is CASSAGQGTYEQYF. CDR3 nucleotide sequence: TGTGCCAGCAGTGCGGGACAGGGGACCTACGAGCAGTACTTC.

The CDR3 DNA sequence: TGTGCCAGCTCCCGAGCCCACAATGAGCAGTTCTTC. Translated, it gives CASSRAHNEQFF. The chain recombines TRBV18 with TRBJ2-1; D is uncertain. The CDR3 has 12 residues. The germline gives CDR1 KGHSH, CDR2 LQKENI. V was shortened by 6 bases and J by 5 bases, with 8 bases between the two germline ends.

About this clone itself: This specimen includes other DNA sequences encoding the same CDR3. The gene calls are TRBV5-1 and TRBJ2-2, with D possibly matching TRBD2 (5 bases). The CDR3 has 15 amino acids. V dropped 0 bases and J dropped 5 bases, with 11 bases sitting between them. CDR1 is SGHRS and CDR2 is YFSETQ in the germline V gene. The CDR3 DNA sequence: TGCGCCAGCAGCTTGGAGGGAGACCGGACCGGGGAGCTGTTTTTT. This codes for CASSLEGDRTGELFF.

This chain links TRBV7-2 with TRBJ1-2, with no clear D. Germline V gives CDR1 SGHTA, CDR2 FQGNSA. This CDR3 has 14 amino acids. V was clipped by 3 bases and J by 1 base, with 9 bases between them. CDR3 amino acids: CASSFNALNYGYTF. The CDR3 region has the DNA TGTGCCAGCAGCTTTAACGCCCTTAACTATGGCTACACCTTC.

In this sample, this clone turned up once. The chain is built from TRBV9 and TRBJ1-4; D is possibly TRBD1 (6 bases). This CDR3 is built from 15 residues. V was shortened by 4 bases and J by 9 bases, with 19 bases between the two germline ends. Germline V gene sequence: CDR1 SGDLS, CDR2 YYNGEE. DNA for the CDR3: TGTGCCAGCAGCCCCCAACCCACAGGGAACAAAAAACTGTTTTTT. It is translated as CASSPQPTGNKKLFF.

Remarks on this clone: The sample has other DNA sequences that encode this CDR3 too. The genes are TRBV28 and TRBJ1-4; possible D gene TRBD1, 6 bases. The V and J ends lost 5 bases and 2 bases respectively, with 9 bases between them. The CDR3 is 14 amino acids. The germline V gene encodes CDR1 MDHEN and CDR2 SYDVKM. In DNA form, the CDR3 reads TGTGCCAGCAGTCTCACAGGGACTAATGAAAAACTGTTTTTT. Translated, it gives CASSLTGTNEKLFF.

V is TRBV21-1 and J is TRBJ2-1; the table assigns TRBD1, which was not confirmed against the DNA. TRBV21-1 is tagged as a pseudogene. CDR3 size: 16 residues. CDR3 loop: CASSTWTGGFYNEQFF. The DNA for the CDR3 is TGTGCCAGCAGCACATGGACAGGGGGCTTCTACAATGAGCAGTTCTTC.

V gene TRBV5-1 combines with J gene TRBJ2-7; TRBD2 matches at 8 bases. The CDR3 spans 16 residues. J was trimmed by 0 bases and V by 0 bases; bases with no gene match: 5. Germline assignment: CDR1 SGHRS and CDR2 YFSETQ. The CDR3 region is CASSLVGGGASYEQYF. CDR3 coding DNA: TGCGCCAGCAGCTTGGTCGGGGGGGGAGCCTCCTACGAGCAGTACTTC.

This chain uses TRBV7-2 with TRBJ2-5; tentatively, D is TRBD2 (6 bases). Between the trimmed V and J ends, which lost 7 bases and 5 bases, there was a span of 17 bases. The CDR3 totals 14 residues. CDR1 is SGHTA and CDR2 is FQGNSA in the germline V gene. The CDR3 is CASTGSGRSETQYF. CDR3 sequence (DNA): TGTGCCAGCACCGGATCAGGGAGGTCGGAGACCCAGTACTTC.

The V gene is TRBV5-1, the J gene TRBJ1-1, with D unresolved. This CDR3 is 13 amino acids long. Deletions cut 5 bases from V and 1 base from J, with 9 bases between. The germline gives CDR1 SGHRS, CDR2 YFSETQ. The DNA for the CDR3 is TGCGCCAGCAGGGAGCGGGAGAACACTGAAGCTTTCTTT. Protein product: CASRERENTEAFF. Full variable domain (rest looked up from reference TRBV5-1 and TRBJ1-1): KAGVTQTPRYLIKTRGQQVTLSCSPISGHRSVSWYQQTPGQGLQFLFEYFSETQRNKGNFPGRFSGRQFSNSRSEMNVSTLELGDSALYLCASRERENTEAFFGQGTRLTVV.

This chain uses TRBV7-3 with TRBJ1-4, with unresolved D. The CDR3 runs 13 residues. Trimming took 1 base from V and 11 from J, leaving 11 bases between them. Germline V gene sequence: CDR1 SGHTA, CDR2 FQGTGA. CDR3 region: CASSLIPGEKLFF. DNA of the CDR3: TGTGCCAGCAGCTTAATACCCGGTGAGAAACTGTTTTTT.

The chain employs TRBV5-6 and TRBJ2-7; 8 bases map to TRBD2. From germline, CDR1 is SGHDT and CDR2 YYEEEE. V gave up 4 bases and J gave up 6 bases; unmatched junction bases: 12. The CDR3 is made up of 15 amino acids. In nucleotides, the CDR3 is TGTGCCAGCAGCCGCGGGAGGCCTTTGACCGGCGAGCAGTACTTC. Translated, it gives CASSRGRPLTGEQYF.

For the CDR3, the DNA is TGTGCCAGCAGAGAGGACAGGGGAGGAAATCAGCCCCAGCATTTT. Its translation is CASREDRGGNQPQHF. The rearrangement links TRBV6-6 to TRBJ1-5; 9 bases align to TRBD1. Germline V lookup: CDR1 MNHNY, CDR2 SVGAGI (reference sequence). Trimming at V came to 6 bases and at J to 4 bases, leaving 7 bases not matched to a gene. The CDR3 is made up of 15 amino acids.

This sequence joins TRBV4-2 and TRBJ2-7, with 9 bases matching TRBD2. The CDR3 sequence is 16 residues long. The ends lost 2 bases at V and 6 bases at J; junction bases unmatched: 11. Germline V gene sequence: CDR1 LGHNA, CDR2 YNFKEQ. The CDR3 DNA follows: TGTGCCAGCAGCCAATATGCGGTAGCGGGAGATCCCGAGCAGTACTTC. As protein: CASSQYAVAGDPEQYF.

This chain links TRBV2 with TRBJ1-6, with D maybe TRBD1 (5 bases). The CDR3 sequence is 13 residues long. Germline V gene data show CDR1 as SNHLY and CDR2 as FYNNEI. With 2 bases removed from V and 12 bases from J, the gap between germline ends came to 11 bases. CDR3 region: CASSERGELPLHF. CDR3 nucleotides: TGTGCCAGCAGTGAAAGAGGGGAACTACCCCTCCACTTT. Variable domain in full (rest from reference TRBV2 and TRBJ1-6): EPEVTQTPSHQVTQMGQEVILRCVPISNHLYFYWYRQILGQKVEFLVSFYNNEISEKSEIFDDQFSVERPDGSNFTLKIRSTKLEDSAMYFCASSERGELPLHFGNGTRLTVT.

This chain uses TRBV5-1 with TRBJ2-7; 10 bases agree with TRBD1. Per germline, CDR1 SGHRS and CDR2 YFSETQ. After removal of 4 bases from V and 7 bases from J, the junction contained 5 bases not matched to a gene. This CDR3 is built from 13 residues. CDR3 bases: TGCGCCAGCAGCGACGGGACAGGGGATGAGCAGTACTTC. Amino acids: CASSDGTGDEQYF. Full variable domain (outside the CDR3, taken from reference TRBV5-1 and TRBJ2-7): KAGVTQTPRYLIKTRGQQVTLSCSPISGHRSVSWYQQTPGQGLQFLFEYFSETQRNKGNFPGRFSGRQFSNSRSEMNVSTLELGDSALYLCASSDGTGDEQYFGPGTRLTVT.

The chain has TRBV10-3 and TRBJ1-5; tentatively, D is TRBD1 (5 bases). V was shortened by 6 bases and J by 0 bases, with 12 bases between the two germline ends. The CDR3 has 15 amino acids. Germline lookup yields CDR1 ENHRY and CDR2 SYGVKD. The CDR3 here is CAISAQDDSNQPQHF. In nucleotides, the CDR3 is TGTGCCATCAGCGCACAGGACGATAGCAATCAGCCCCAGCATTTT.

The chain is built from TRBV28 and TRBJ1-5; D ambiguous. The CDR3 length is 12 residues. V lost 7 bases and J 6 bases, leaving 10 bases between the germline ends. Germline CDR1 reads MDHEN; CDR2 reads SYDVKM. DNA for the CDR3: TGTGCCAGCACCTTGGGCGTTCAGCCCCAGCATTTT. Translation gives CASTLGVQPQHF. Filled out from reference TRBV28 and TRBJ1-5, the complete variable domain reads DVKVTQSSRYLVKRTGEKVFLECVQDMDHENMFWYRQDPGLGLRLIYFSYDVKMKEKGDIPEGYSVSREKKERFSLILESASTNQTSMYLCASTLGVQPQHFGDGTRLSIL.

The chain is built from TRBV2 and TRBJ1-2, with 7 bases fitting TRBD1. The CDR3 has 13 residues. Germline V gene sequence: CDR1 SNHLY, CDR2 FYNNEI. V dropped 10 bases and J dropped 4; count of bases not matched to a gene: 9. The CDR3 DNA follows: TGTGCCACCTCGGAGCGGGACAGCTATGGCTACACCTTC. The encoded protein is CATSERDSYGYTF.

This clone appeared a few times. V and J are TRBV7-9 and TRBJ1-1, with D perhaps matching TRBD1 (5 bases). The CDR3 length is 15 residues. The V gene lost 0 bases and the J gene lost 1 base, with 9 bases spanning the gap. Germline loops: CDR1 SEHNR, CDR2 FQNEAQ (reference sequence). In nucleotides, the CDR3 is TGTGCCAGCAGCTTAGCGGGGGTGGGGAACACTGAAGCTTTCTTT. Its protein is CASSLAGVGNTEAFF.

A remark on this clone: Other nucleotide sequences from this sample produce the same CDR3. V usage is TRBV11-2 and J usage is TRBJ1-2; a possible D gene is TRBD1 (6 bases). The germline gives CDR1 SGHAT, CDR2 FQNNGV. The CDR3 length is 13 residues. The V and J ends lost 2 bases and 8 bases respectively, with 12 bases between them. As DNA, the CDR3 is TGTGCCAGCAGCTTAAGGGACACCTACGGCTACACCTTC. This gives the protein CASSLRDTYGYTF.

The gene calls are TRBV7-9 and TRBJ2-7; no reliable D call. Germline assignment: CDR1 SEHNR and CDR2 FQNEAQ (reference sequence). Deletions cut 2 bases from V and 0 bases from J, with 14 bases between. There are 16 residues in the CDR3. CDR3 nucleotides: TGTGCCAGCAGCTTAAACTGGGGAAGTAGCTCCTACGAGCAGTACTTC. This encodes CASSLNWGSSSYEQYF.

The V gene is TRBV27, the J gene TRBJ2-7, with 12 bases matching TRBD2. CDR3 length equals 14 residues. J lost 7 bases, V lost 7 bases, and 8 bases had no gene match. Germline CDR1 is MNHEY and CDR2 is SMNVEV (reference sequence). The CDR3 protein is CASTGLAGTHEQYF. The DNA for the CDR3 is TGTGCCAGCACGGGACTAGCGGGTACCCATGAGCAGTACTTC.

V and J are TRBV7-2 and TRBJ2-3, with a possible D match to TRBD2 (6 bases). Trimming shortened V by 3 bases and J by 3 bases, and 16 bases separated the two germline ends. This CDR3 is 16 amino acids long. Germline V gene data show CDR1 as SGHTA and CDR2 as FQGNSA. The CDR3 reads CASSFSPGAGTDTQYF. CDR3 DNA sequence: TGTGCCAGCAGCTTCTCCCCGGGAGCAGGGACAGATACGCAGTATTTT.

This chain uses TRBV4-2 with TRBJ2-2; D is perhaps TRBD2 (5 bases). This CDR3 is built from 15 residues. Deletions cut 0 bases from V and 7 bases from J, with 12 bases between. The germline CDR1 and CDR2 sequences are LGHNA and YNFKEQ. The CDR3 protein is CASSQDTAADGELFF. As DNA, the CDR3 is TGTGCCAGCAGCCAAGATACGGCAGCGGACGGGGAGCTGTTTTTT.